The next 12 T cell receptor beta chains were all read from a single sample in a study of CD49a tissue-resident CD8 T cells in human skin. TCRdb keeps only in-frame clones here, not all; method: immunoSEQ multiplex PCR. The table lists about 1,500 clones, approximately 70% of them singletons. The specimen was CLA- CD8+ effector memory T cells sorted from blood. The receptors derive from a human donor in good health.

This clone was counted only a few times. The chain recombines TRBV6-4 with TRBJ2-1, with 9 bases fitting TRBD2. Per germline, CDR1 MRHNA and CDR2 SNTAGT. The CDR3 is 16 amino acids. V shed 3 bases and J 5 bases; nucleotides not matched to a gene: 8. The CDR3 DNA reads TGTGCCAGCAGTGAATCGGCGGGAGGGGGAAACAATGAGCAGTTCTTC. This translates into CASSESAGGGNNEQFF.

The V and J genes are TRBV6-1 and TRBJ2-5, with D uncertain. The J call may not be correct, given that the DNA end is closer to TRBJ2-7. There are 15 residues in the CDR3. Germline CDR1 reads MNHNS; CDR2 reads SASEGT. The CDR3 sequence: CASSELLAETYEQYF. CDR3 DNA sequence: TGTGCCAGCAGTGAACTATTAGCCGAGACCTACGAGCAGTACTTC.

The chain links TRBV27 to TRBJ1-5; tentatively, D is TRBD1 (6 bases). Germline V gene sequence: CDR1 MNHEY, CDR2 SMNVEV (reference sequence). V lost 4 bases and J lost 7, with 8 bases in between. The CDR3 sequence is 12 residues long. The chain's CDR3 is CASSYQGQPQHF. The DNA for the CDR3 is TGTGCCAGCAGTTACCAGGGGCAGCCCCAGCATTTT.

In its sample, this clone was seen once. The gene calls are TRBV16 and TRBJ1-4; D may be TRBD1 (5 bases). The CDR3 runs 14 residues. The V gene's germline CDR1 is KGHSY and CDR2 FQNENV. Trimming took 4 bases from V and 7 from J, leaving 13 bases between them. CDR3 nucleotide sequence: TGTGCCAGCAGCCCTCGCGGGGGGATTGAAAAACTGTTTTTT. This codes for CASSPRGGIEKLFF.

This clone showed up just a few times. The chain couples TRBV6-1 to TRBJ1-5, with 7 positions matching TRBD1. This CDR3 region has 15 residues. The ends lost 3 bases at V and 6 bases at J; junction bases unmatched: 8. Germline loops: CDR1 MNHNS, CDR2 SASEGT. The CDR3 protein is CASSDASGGSQPQHF. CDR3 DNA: TGTGCCAGCAGTGATGCGTCAGGGGGAAGTCAGCCCCAGCATTTT.

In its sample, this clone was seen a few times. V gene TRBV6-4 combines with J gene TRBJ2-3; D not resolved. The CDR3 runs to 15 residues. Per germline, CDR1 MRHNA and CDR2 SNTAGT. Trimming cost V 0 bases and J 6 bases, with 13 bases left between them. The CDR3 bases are TGTGCCAGCAGTGACTCGATGGCTAGTTCGGATACGCAGTATTTT. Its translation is CASSDSMASSDTQYF.

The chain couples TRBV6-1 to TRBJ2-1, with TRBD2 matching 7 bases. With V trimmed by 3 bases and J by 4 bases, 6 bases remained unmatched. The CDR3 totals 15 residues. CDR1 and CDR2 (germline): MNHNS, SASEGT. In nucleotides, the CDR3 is TGTGCCAGCAGTGACGGCCTAGCGGAGTACAATGAGCAGTTCTTC. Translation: CASSDGLAEYNEQFF.

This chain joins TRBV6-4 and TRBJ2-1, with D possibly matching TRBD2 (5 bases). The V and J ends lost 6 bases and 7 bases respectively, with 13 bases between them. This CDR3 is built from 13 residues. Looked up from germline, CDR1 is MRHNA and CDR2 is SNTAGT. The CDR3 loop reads CASSPDSVNEQFF. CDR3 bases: TGTGCCAGCAGCCCTGATAGCGTGAATGAGCAGTTCTTC.

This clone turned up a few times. The CDR3 DNA reads TGCGCCAGCAGTGACAGGGACACCGGGGAGCTGTTTTTT. This translates into CASSDRDTGELFF. This chain links TRBV10-2 with TRBJ2-2, with a possible D match to TRBD1 (5 bases). V was shortened by 3 bases and J by 3 bases, with 5 bases between the two germline ends. Germline V gives CDR1 WSHSY, CDR2 SAAADI. This CDR3 spans 13 amino acids.

The CDR3 is CASSPQTSGSSGANVLTF. CDR3 coding DNA: TGTGCCAGCAGTCCCCAGACTAGCGGGAGCTCTGGGGCCAACGTCCTGACTTTC. The V gene is TRBV6-4, the J gene TRBJ2-6; TRBD2 agrees at 12 bases. V trimming: 5 bases; J trimming: 0 bases; junction bases outside the gene matches: 5. The CDR3 sequence is 18 residues long. The germline gives CDR1 MRHNA, CDR2 SNTAGT.

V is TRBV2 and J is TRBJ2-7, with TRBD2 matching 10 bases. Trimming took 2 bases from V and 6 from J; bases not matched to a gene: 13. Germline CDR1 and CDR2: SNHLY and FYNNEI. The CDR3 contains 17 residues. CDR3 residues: CASSEMEVAGGTGEQYF. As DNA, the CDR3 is TGTGCCAGCAGTGAAATGGAAGTAGCGGGAGGTACAGGCGAGCAGTACTTC.

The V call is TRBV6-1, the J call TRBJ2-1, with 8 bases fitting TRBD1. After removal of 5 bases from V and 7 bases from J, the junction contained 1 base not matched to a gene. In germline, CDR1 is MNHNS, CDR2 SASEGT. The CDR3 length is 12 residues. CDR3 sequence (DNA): TGTGCCAGCAGTCAGGGGGCAAATGAGCAGTTCTTC. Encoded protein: CASSQGANEQFF.